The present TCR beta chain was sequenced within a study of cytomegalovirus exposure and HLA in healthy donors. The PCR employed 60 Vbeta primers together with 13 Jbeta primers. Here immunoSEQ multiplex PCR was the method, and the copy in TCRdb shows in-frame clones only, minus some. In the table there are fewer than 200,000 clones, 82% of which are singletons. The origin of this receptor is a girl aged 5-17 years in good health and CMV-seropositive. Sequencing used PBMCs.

The CDR3 DNA reads as TGTGCCAGCAGTGAACGGGGACAGACTGGCTACACCTTC. Protein sequence: CASSERGQTGYTF. The gene calls are TRBV2 and TRBJ1-2; 7 bases line up with TRBD1. Germline trimming cut 2 bases from V and 7 bases from J; bases unmatched to any gene: 4. Germline V gives CDR1 SNHLY, CDR2 FYNNEI. The CDR3 extends over 13 amino acids.